The 5 T cell receptor beta chains presented below share a single source sample, sequenced in a study of control samples from healthy donors and cancer patients. Profiled with immunoSEQ multiplex PCR; TCRdb holds only in-frame clones, not every one. The table lists 70,000 or so clones, around 84% of them singletons. The sequenced material came from PBMCs. These receptors were taken from a woman in her fifties or sixties with lung cancer.

This clone came up a few times. The chain joins TRBV11-2 to TRBJ2-1; the D gene is possibly TRBD1 (6 bases). This CDR3 has 15 amino acids. Trimming took 4 bases from V and 3 from J, leaving 13 bases between them. The V gene's germline CDR1 is SGHAT and CDR2 FQNNGV. The CDR3 protein is CASSSLVGGYNEQFF. The CDR3 DNA sequence: TGTGCCAGCAGCTCCCTTGTAGGGGGCTACAATGAGCAGTTCTTC. Full variable domain (rest looked up from reference TRBV11-2 and TRBJ2-1): EAGVAQSPRYKIIEKRQSVAFWCNPISGHATLYWYQQILGQGPKLLIQFQNNGVVDDSQLPKDRFSAERLKGVDSTLKIQPAKLEDSAVYLCASSSLVGGYNEQFFGPGTRLTVL.

This chain uses TRBV30 with TRBJ1-1, with D uncertain. The V end lost 0 bases, the J end lost 0 bases, and 5 bases lay between the germline ends. Germline assignment: CDR1 GTSNPN and CDR2 SVGIG (reference sequence). This CDR3 contains 13 residues. The CDR3 region has the DNA TGTGCCTGGAGTGTAGGAATGAACACTGAAGCTTTCTTT. Amino acid sequence: CAWSVGMNTEAFF. Using reference TRBV30 and TRBJ1-1 for the parts outside the CDR3, the full variable domain is SQTIHQWPATLVQPVGSPLSLECTVEGTSNPNLYWYRQAAGRGLQLLFYSVGIGQISSEVPQNLSASRPQDRQFILSSKKLLLSDSGFYLCAWSVGMNTEAFFGQGTRLTVV.

The CDR3 bases are TGTGCCAGCAGTGACCCGTTTAAGCGCAGTCAAGAGACCCAGTACTTC. Protein sequence: CASSDPFKRSQETQYF. This sequence joins TRBV6-4 and TRBJ2-5; D gene unclear. The germline V and J ends were trimmed by 2 bases and 2 bases, with 15 bases remaining between them. The CDR3 covers 16 residues. Germline assignment: CDR1 MRHNA and CDR2 SNTAGT.

At least ten counts were recorded for this clone. V usage is TRBV5-1 and J usage is TRBJ1-2; unclear D gene. The germline V gene encodes CDR1 SGHRS and CDR2 YFSETQ. V was clipped by 0 bases and J by 4 bases, with 4 bases between them. CDR3 length: 12 residues. The CDR3 here is CASSLGSYGYTF. As DNA, the CDR3 is TGCGCCAGCAGCTTGGGCAGCTATGGCTACACCTTC.

This clone was found a few times. This rearrangement joins TRBV30 to TRBJ1-2; the D is unclear. Germline CDR1 and CDR2: GTSNPN and SVGIG (reference sequence). The CDR3 runs 12 residues. Trimming took off 1 base at V and 6 bases at J, with 9 bases between the two ends. In DNA, the CDR3 is TGTGCCTGGAGTGGGGGAAAGGATGGCTACACCTTC. Amino acids: CAWSGGKDGYTF.